This T cell receptor beta chain was captured in a study of beta chain features in type 1 diabetes (dated by TCRdb to the late 2010s). Notes on the research overall: Mean age, gender distribution, total cell number and subset yield did not differ between patients and healthy donors. A total of about 100 million sorted cells were examined across all samples, and RNA yield correlated strongly with the number of cells per subset. In the study, recently diagnosed type 1 diabetes patients and matched healthy donors were compared on the TCRB repertoires of their sorted circulating CD4+ T cell subsets. Naive and central memory subsets were obtained from all 30 or so donors, but regulatory and stem cell-like memory subsets were isolated from only 8 patients and roughly eight healthy donors.

The entire isolated RNA was reverse transcribed using the High Capacity cDNA Reverse Transcription Kit, and thus expressed TCRB transcripts were sequenced. Deep immunoSEQ sequencing was performed on naive, central memory and regulatory T cell samples, with an average of around 3.5 million total reads per sample. Sorted cells were lysed in RLT buffer and RNA was extracted with DNase-treated RNeasy Micro or Mini kits, depending on cell number. To prevent cross-contamination, each cell subset was processed individually, whereas patient and healthy donor samples were processed jointly. The immunoSEQ multiplex PCR was used to amplify TCRB sequences from cDNA, generating 87-bp fragments that spanned the CDR3 region. The amplicons were sequenced using the Illumina HiSeq platform. From the authors' description of their analysis: Synthetic template baselines were used to correct PCR bias computationally, reads within Hamming distance 2 were collapsed together, and singletons that could not be merged were discarded. Reads were aligned against IMGT to assign V, D and J genes, CDR3 length and insertions or deletions at six rearrangement sites. Clonotype counts were normalized to sorted cell number within each subset before computing true diversity and Gini coefficients with the tcR R package. The overlap coefficient, calculated on TCRB nucleotide sequences, was used to measure repertoire sharing. Out-of-frame TCRB sequences from naive cells were analyzed to stand in for the pre-selection repertoire. TCRdb provides this immuneACCESS table in a form limited to in-frame rearrangements. Some clones are lacking; in checked studies, under half of them reflect an unresolved V gene, and why the rest are absent is not known. Clone size and V and J calls were adopted from that table, with D and trimming inferred from the DNA. Across this sample there are about 340,000 clones, with around an eighth seen only once. Of the sample, over 0.014% falls within the top ten clones.

In the case of this clone: It has no known antigen specificity. No base qualities exist here, and no much larger clone lies one base off it.

The investigation overall reported the following: Type 1 diabetes patients showed a moderate but significant shortening of TCRB CDR3 length in all four CD4+ subsets. Fewer insertions and more nucleotide deletions at VDJ recombination sites were observed in patients with type 1 diabetes, implying thymic rearrangement abnormalities. PCR might favor shorter templates, but patient and control samples were amplified and corrected together, so any skew would affect both groups equally. Naive, central memory and regulatory TCRB repertoires appeared to be more alike among patients than among healthy donors. Because cDNA was sequenced instead of genomic DNA, activated cells with high expression could be over-represented, although the groups did not differ in activation or CD3 levels. Because the HLA sub-analyses included only small numbers of individuals, any influence of HLA type on TCRB rearrangement was left unresolved.

A single peripheral blood draw of around 100 mL on average was collected from each donor into heparinised tubes. A BD FACSAria II and a panel including CD45RO, CCR7, CD25, CD127, CD95 and CD27 were used to sort naive, central memory, regulatory and stem cell-like memory CD4+ T cells. Purity was above 98% for every sorted population. PBMCs were separated immediately by Lymphoprep density gradient centrifugation and were stained directly, without being cultured. Samples were stained and sorted in pairs, with one healthy donor and one patient per experiment, so that batch effects were minimized. For this chain, trimming is 4 bases at the V end and 4 bases at the J end, and the number of junction bases without a gene match is 6. The germline V gene yields MGHDK for CDR1 and SYGVNS for CDR2. The CDR3 runs 15 residues from the cysteine to the phenylalanine. The entry retains the CDR3 DNA only, 45 bases that are in frame from base 1.

The rearrangement combines TRBV25-1 with TRBJ1-1, and 10 bases in between align with TRBD1. The TCR sequence derives from a young woman with type 1 diabetes. The material sequenced was naive CD4+ T cells from blood. What the cell subset or site label conveys for this sample: true naive CD4+ T cells. The CDR3 sequence is CASSADRGRSTEAFF. DNA sequence: TGTGCCAGCAGTGCGGACAGGGGGAGATCCACTGAAGCTTTCTTT. The entire variable domain, with the stretches around the CDR3 drawn from the reference TRBV25-1 and TRBJ1-1 proteins, is EADIYQTPRYLVIGTGKKITLECSQTMGHDKMYWYQQDPGMELHLIHYSYGVNSTEKGDLSSESTVSRIRTEHFPLTLESARPSHTSQYLCASSADRGRSTEAFFGQGTRLTVV.